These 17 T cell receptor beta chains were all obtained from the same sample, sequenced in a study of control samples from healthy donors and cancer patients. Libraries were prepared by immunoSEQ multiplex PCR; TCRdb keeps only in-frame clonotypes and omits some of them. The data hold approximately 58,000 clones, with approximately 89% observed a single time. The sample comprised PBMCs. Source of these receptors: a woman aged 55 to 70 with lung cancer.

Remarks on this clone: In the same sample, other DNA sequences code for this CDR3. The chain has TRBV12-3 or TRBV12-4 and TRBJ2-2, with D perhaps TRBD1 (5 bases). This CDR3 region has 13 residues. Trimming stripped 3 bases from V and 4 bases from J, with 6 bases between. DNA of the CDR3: TGTGCCAGCAGTTTTAGGGGCACCGGGGAGCTGTTTTTT. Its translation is CASSFRGTGELFF.

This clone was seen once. CDR3 amino acids: CASSDTNLRSETQYF. The CDR3 DNA sequence: TGCGCCAGCAGTGACACTAACCTACGGAGTGAGACCCAGTACTTC. This rearrangement joins TRBV10-2 to TRBJ2-5; D gene ambiguous. V was cut by 3 bases and J by 5 bases, with 16 bases left in between. Germline V gene data show CDR1 as WSHSY and CDR2 as SAAADI. This CDR3 has 15 amino acids.

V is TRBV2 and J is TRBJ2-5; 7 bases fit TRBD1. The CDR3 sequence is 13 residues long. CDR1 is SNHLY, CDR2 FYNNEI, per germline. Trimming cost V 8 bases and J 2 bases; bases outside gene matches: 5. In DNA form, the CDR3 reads TGTGCCAGCGACAAACAGGGGCAAGAGACCCAGTACTTC. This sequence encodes CASDKQGQETQYF.

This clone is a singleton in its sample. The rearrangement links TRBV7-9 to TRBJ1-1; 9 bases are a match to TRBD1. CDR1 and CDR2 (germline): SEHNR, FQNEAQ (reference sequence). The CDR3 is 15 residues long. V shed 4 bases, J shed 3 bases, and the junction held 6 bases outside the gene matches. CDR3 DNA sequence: TGTGCCAGCAGCTCTAACAGGGGGCGGGACACTGAAGCTTTCTTT. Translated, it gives CASSSNRGRDTEAFF.

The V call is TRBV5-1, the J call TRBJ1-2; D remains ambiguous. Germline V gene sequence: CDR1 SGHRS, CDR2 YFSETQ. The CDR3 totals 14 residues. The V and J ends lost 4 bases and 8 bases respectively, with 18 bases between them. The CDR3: CASSPTDRGYGYTF. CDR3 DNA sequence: TGCGCCAGCAGCCCGACGGACCGAGGATACGGCTACACCTTC.

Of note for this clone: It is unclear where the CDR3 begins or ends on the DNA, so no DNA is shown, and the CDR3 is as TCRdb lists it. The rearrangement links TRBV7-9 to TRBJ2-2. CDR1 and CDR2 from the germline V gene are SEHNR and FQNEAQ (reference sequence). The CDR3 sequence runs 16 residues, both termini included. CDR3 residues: CASSVGPGPNTGELFF.

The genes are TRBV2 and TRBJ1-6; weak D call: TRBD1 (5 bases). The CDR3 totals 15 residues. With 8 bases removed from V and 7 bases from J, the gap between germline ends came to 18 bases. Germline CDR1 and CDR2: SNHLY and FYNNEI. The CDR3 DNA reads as TGTGCCAGCCTCACGGGCGGGACTCTCAATTCACCCCTCCACTTT. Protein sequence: CASLTGGTLNSPLHF.

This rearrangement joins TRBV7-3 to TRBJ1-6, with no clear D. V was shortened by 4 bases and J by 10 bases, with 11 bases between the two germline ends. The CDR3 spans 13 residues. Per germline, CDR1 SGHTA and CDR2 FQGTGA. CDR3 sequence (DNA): TGTGCCAGCAGCTATGGGGTCGAATCACCCCTCCACTTT. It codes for CASSYGVESPLHF. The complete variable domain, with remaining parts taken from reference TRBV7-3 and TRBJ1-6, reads GAGVSQTPSNKVTEKGKYVELRCDPISGHTALYWYRQSLGQGPEFLIYFQGTGAADDSGLPNDRFFAVRPEGSVSTLKIQRTERGDSAVYLCASSYGVESPLHFGNGTRLTVT.

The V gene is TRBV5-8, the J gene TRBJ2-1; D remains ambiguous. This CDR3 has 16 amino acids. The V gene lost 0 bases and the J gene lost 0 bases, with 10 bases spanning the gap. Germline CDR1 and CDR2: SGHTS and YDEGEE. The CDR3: CASSLVEKSSYNEQFF. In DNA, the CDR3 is TGTGCCAGCAGCTTGGTCGAGAAGAGCTCCTACAATGAGCAGTTCTTC.

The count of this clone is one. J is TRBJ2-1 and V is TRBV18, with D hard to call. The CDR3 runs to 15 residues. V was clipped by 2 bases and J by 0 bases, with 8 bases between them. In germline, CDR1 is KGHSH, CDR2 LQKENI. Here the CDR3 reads CASSPGLVSYNEQFF. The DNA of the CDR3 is TGTGCCAGCTCACCAGGCCTAGTCTCCTACAATGAGCAGTTCTTC.

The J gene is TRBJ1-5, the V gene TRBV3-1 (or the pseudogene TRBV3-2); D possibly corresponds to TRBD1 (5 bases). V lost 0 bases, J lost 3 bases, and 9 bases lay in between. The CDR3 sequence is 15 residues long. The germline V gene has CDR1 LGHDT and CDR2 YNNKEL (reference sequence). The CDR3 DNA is TGTGCCAGCAGCCAAGATCCAGGGAACAATCAGCCCCAGCATTTT. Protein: CASSQDPGNNQPQHF.

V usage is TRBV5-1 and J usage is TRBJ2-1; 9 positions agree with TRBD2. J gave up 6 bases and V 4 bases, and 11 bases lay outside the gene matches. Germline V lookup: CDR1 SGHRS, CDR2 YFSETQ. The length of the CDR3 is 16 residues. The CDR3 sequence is CASSPLVAGAGNEQFF. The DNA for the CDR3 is TGCGCCAGCAGCCCCCTCGTAGCGGGAGCTGGCAATGAGCAGTTCTTC.

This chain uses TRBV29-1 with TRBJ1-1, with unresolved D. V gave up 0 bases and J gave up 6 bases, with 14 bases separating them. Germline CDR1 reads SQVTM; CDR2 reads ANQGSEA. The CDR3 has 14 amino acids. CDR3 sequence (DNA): TGCAGCGTTGAAGATAGCGGAACTGTATCTGAAGCTTTCTTT. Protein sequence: CSVEDSGTVSEAFF.

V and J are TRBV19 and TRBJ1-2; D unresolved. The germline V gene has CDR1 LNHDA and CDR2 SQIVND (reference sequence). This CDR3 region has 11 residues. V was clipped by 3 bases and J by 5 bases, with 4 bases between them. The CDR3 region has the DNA TGTGCCAGTAGTATCACGTATGGCTACACCTTC. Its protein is CASSITYGYTF.

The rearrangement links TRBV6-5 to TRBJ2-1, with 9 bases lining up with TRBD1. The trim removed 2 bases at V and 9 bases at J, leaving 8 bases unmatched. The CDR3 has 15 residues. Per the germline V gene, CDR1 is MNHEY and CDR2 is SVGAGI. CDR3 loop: CASSYGGQGLSEQFF. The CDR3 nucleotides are TGTGCCAGCAGTTACGGCGGACAGGGGTTGAGTGAGCAGTTCTTC.

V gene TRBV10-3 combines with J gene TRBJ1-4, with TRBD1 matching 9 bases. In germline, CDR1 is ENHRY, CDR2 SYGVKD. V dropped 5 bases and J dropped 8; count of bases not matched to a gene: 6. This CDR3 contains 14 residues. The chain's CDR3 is CAISRQGGSEKLFF. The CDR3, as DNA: TGTGCCATCAGTAGACAGGGGGGAAGCGAAAAACTGTTTTTT.

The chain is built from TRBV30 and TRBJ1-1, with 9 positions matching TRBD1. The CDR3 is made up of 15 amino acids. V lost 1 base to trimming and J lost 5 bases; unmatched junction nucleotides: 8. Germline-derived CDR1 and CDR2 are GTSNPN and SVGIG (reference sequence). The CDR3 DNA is TGTGCCTGGAGTGATACAGGGGGCGCGGGAACTGAAGCTTTCTTT. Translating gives CAWSDTGGAGTEAFF.